This T cell receptor beta chain was sequenced for a study of beta chain features in type 1 diabetes. At the level of the study: In all, around 110,000,000 sorted cells from all samples were analyzed. Findings and limits, study-wide: TCRB CDR3s were moderately but significantly shorter in Type 1 diabetes patients in all four CD4+ subsets. The similarity of naive, central memory and Treg TCRB repertoires appeared greater among patients than among healthy donors.

Sorted CD4+ subsets: naive, central memory, regulatory, stem cell-like memory (CD45RO/CCR7/CD25/CD127/CD95/CD27 panel). This CDR3 is built from 12 residues. The V and J ends lost 7 bases and 3 bases, in that order; junction bases with no gene match: 0. The V gene's germline CDR1 is SGHKS and CDR2 YYEKEE (reference sequence). Sequencing targeted expressed TCRB transcripts, as all isolated RNA had been reverse transcribed. TCRdb keeps only in-frame clones here, not all; method: immunoSEQ multiplex PCR. The sample holds 500,000 to 850,000 clones; around an eighth are singletons and the top ten take around 0.04%. This clone has more than one count but fewer than ten. Its antigen remains unidentified.

The receptor was derived from a man between 18 and 35 years old with type 1 diabetes. The sample comprised naive CD4+ T cells from blood. This chain links TRBV5-5 with TRBJ2-1; 8 bases line up with TRBD1. The CDR3 reads CASGQGYNEQFF. The CDR3 DNA follows: TGTGCCAGCGGACAGGGCTACAATGAGCAGTTCTTC.